This TCR beta chain was identified during a study of T cell responses to AZD1222 COVID-19 vaccine. Findings of the study overall: The donors showed a predominance of white British ancestry and of females, with possible underestimation of clonal diversity.

A remark on this clone: Its antigen is currently unknown.

Clones were sequenced by immunoSEQ multiplex PCR, and TCRdb holds only the in-frame ones, with some missing. In the table there are roughly 80,000 clones, around four fifths of which are singletons. V was shortened by 5 bases and J by 7 bases, with 12 bases between the two germline ends. The CDR3 runs to 14 residues. Germline-derived CDR1 and CDR2 are MNHEY and SMNVEV (reference sequence). Sample: peripheral blood, taken on day 0 of AZD1222 vaccination. This sequence originates from an adult in good health. This chain joins TRBV27 and TRBJ1-6, with D maybe TRBD1 (6 bases). For the CDR3, the DNA is TGTGCCAGCAGTATTACCGACAGGAATTCACCCCTCCACTTT. This sequence encodes CASSITDRNSPLHF.